This TCR beta chain was sequenced for a study of T cells after yellow fever vaccination. Germline V gives CDR1 MNHNS, CDR2 SASEGT. The V and J ends lost 5 bases and 2 bases respectively, with 19 bases between them. The CDR3 contains 17 residues. They built TCR cDNA with 5'RACE template switching, a step that put in a universal primer site and UMIs. TCRdb redid the calling of the 5' RACE reads with MiXCR, one entry per CDR3 protein. Here the sample spans roughly 310,000 distinct CDR3 sequences, around 4% being singletons. The V gene is TRBV6-1, the J gene TRBJ1-3; D not certain. Here the sequenced sample was PBMCs, taken on the day of the yellow fever booster vaccination. This TCR came from a man aged 18 to 29 who received the YFV17D yellow fever vaccine. CDR3 nucleotides: TGTGCCAGCAGTCTCGAATCCACCCTCACGGCTGGAAACACCATATATTTT. Encoded protein: CASSLESTLTAGNTIYF.